A selection of T cell receptor beta chains follows, all from one sample in a study of blood T cell repertoires in COVID-19. Produced via immunoSEQ multiplex PCR; TCRdb's table is partial and in-frame only. The table includes some 230,000 clones, 70% to 90% detected once. Source material: peripheral blood. All receptors come from a man aged 50-60 years who had recovered from COVID-19. Both conserved end residues are part of each CDR3. D genes are given only for firm matches. The size field is filled for only some rows; it gives once, few, many or a size class.

D gene,J gene,clone size,V gene,CDR3 DNA,CDR3 protein
TRBD2,TRBJ2-7,-,TRBV28,TGTGCCAGCAGTTTCATGGCGGGCGGGGGGAGCTCCTACGAGCAGTACTTC,CASSFMAGGGSSYEQYF
TRBD2,TRBJ2-2,-,TRBV27,TGTGCCAGCAGCCGAGGACTAGCGGGAGGTGGCACCGGGGAGCTGTTTTTT,CASSRGLAGGGTGELFF
-,TRBJ2-1,-,TRBV9,TGTGCCAGCAGCCCCCGCCGTAATCCGGACAATGAGCAGTTCTTC,CASSPRRNPDNEQFF
TRBD1,TRBJ1-2,-,TRBV3-1/TRBV3-2,TGTGCCAGCAGCCAGGGACAGGGTAGCTATGGCTACACCTTC,CASSQGQGSYGYTF
TRBD1,TRBJ2-7,-,TRBV9,TGTGCCAGCAGCGTGACAGGGCACTCCTACGAGCAGTACTTC,CASSVTGHSYEQYF
-,TRBJ1-6,-,TRBV5-1,TGCGCCAGCAGCTTGGACGCGGGTAATTCACCCCTCCACTTT,CASSLDAGNSPLHF
-,TRBJ2-1,-,TRBV11-2,TGTGCCAGCAGCTTAACTAGTCTCCCTGAGCAGTTCTTC,CASSLTSLPEQFF
TRBD2,TRBJ2-2,-,TRBV4-1,TGCGCCAGCCAGTGGGGCGGGAGTTCGAACACCGGGGAGCTGTTTTTT,CASQWGGSSNTGELFF
-,TRBJ2-5,-,TRBV2,TGTGCCAGCGGTGGGGAGCATACAGTGGGCCAAGAGACCCAGTACTTC,CASGGEHTVGQETQYF
TRBD2,TRBJ2-1,once,TRBV5-1,TGCGCCAGCAGCTTACGGACTAGCGGGAGTGGCAATGAGCAGTTCTTC,CASSLRTSGSGNEQFF
-,TRBJ1-2,once,TRBV20-1,TGCAGTGCTAGAGTGACAGGCGCCTACACCTTC,CSARVTGAYTF
-,TRBJ1-5,-,TRBV19,TGTGCCAGTAGTATAGATCGGGTCTATAGCAATCAGCCCCAGCATTTT,CASSIDRVYSNQPQHF
TRBD1,TRBJ1-2,-,TRBV28,TGTGCCAGCACCTCCTTTGGGACAGGGCCTAACTATGGCTACACCTTC,CASTSFGTGPNYGYTF
TRBD2,TRBJ2-7,-,TRBV29-1,TGCAGCGTTGAAGAGACTGGACTAGCGGGAGTCAGCACCTACGAGCAGTACTTC,CSVEETGLAGVSTYEQYF
-,TRBJ1-2,-,TRBV28,TGTGCCAGCAGTTCAGGGGCCGCGAACTATGGCTACACCTTC,CASSSGAANYGYTF
-,TRBJ2-3,-,TRBV6-6,TGTGCCAGCATCACCGGCGGGACCGGAGATACGCAGTATTTT,CASITGGTGDTQYF
-,TRBJ2-1,-,TRBV3-1/TRBV3-2,TGTGCCAGCAGCCAAGAGCTAGCGAGGGATAATGAGCAGTTCTTC,CASSQELARDNEQFF
-,TRBJ2-2,-,TRBV19,TGTGCCAGTAGTATAGATCGGGGAGAGACCGGGGAGCTGTTTTTT,CASSIDRGETGELFF
-,TRBJ1-2,-,TRBV28,TGTGCCAGCAGCTCGGGGCTGGGGGGGGTACCTAACTATGGCTACACCTTC,CASSSGLGGVPNYGYTF
-,TRBJ1-1,-,TRBV2,TGTGCCAGCAGTATTCGACAGGCCGAGGGCTCTGAAGCTTTCTTT,CASSIRQAEGSEAFF
TRBD1,TRBJ1-1,-,TRBV28,TGTGCCAGCATCCCCCCAGGGGGGAACACTGAAGCTTTCTTT,CASIPPGGNTEAFF
TRBD1,TRBJ1-4,-,TRBV2,TGTGCCAGCAGCGGATACTTTCCGGGACAGGGTCGGGAAAAACTGTTTTTT,CASSGYFPGQGREKLFF
-,TRBJ2-1,-,TRBV19,TGTGCCAGTAGTATGGTTAACCTCGGGGGTGAGCAGTTCTTC,CASSMVNLGGEQFF
-,TRBJ1-1,-,TRBV18,TGTGCCAGCTCACCCCAAGGCCTCCAGGGCGGGATGAACACTGAAGCTTTCTTT,CASSPQGLQGGMNTEAFF
TRBD2,TRBJ2-4,-,TRBV4-1,TGCGCCAGCAGCCAAGGAGGACTAGCGGGAATAGCCAAAAACATTCAGTACTTC,CASSQGGLAGIAKNIQYF
TRBD1,TRBJ2-1,-,TRBV7-9,TGTGCCAGCAGCTTAAGAGGGACAGAAACCCACAATGAGCAGTTCTTC,CASSLRGTETHNEQFF
TRBD1,TRBJ2-7,-,TRBV27,TGTGCCAGCAGCCCCAAGGGGACAGGGGGCTACGAGCAGTACTTC,CASSPKGTGGYEQYF
-,TRBJ1-5,-,TRBV7-8,TGTGCCAGCAGCTTAGCGCTTGGGAGTAATCAGCCCCAGCATTTT,CASSLALGSNQPQHF
-,TRBJ1-5,-,TRBV6-5,TGTGCCAGCAAACAGGGTAGAAGTCAGCCCCAGCATTTT,CASKQGRSQPQHF
-,TRBJ1-1,-,TRBV2,TGTGCCAGCACGCAAATGCGGTCGGTAGCTTTCTTT,CASTQMRSVAFF
-,TRBJ2-1,-,TRBV14,TGTGCCAGCAGCCAAGATATCCTAACAGGGAACAATGAGCAGTTCTTC,CASSQDILTGNNEQFF
-,TRBJ2-5,-,TRBV12-5,TGTGCTAGTGGTTTAGGACAGTCCGGGAAGGAGACCCAGTACTTC,CASGLGQSGKETQYF
TRBD2,TRBJ2-5,-,TRBV29-1,TGCAGCGTTGGGGGGACTAGCGGAGAGACCCAGTACTTC,CSVGGTSGETQYF
-,TRBJ1-6,-,TRBV6-1,TGTGCCAGCAGTGAGGGTGGGAGTAATTCACCCCTCCACTTT,CASSEGGSNSPLHF
-,TRBJ1-2,-,TRBV7-9,TGTGCCAGCAGCTTAGCTCACGGGGATGGCTACACCTTC,CASSLAHGDGYTF
-,TRBJ2-7,-,TRBV2,TGTGCCAGCAGTGATTTAGTTTTCTACGAGCAGTACTTC,CASSDLVFYEQYF
-,TRBJ2-1,-,TRBV20-1,TGCAGTGCTAGTCTAGCGAGTAGGTATGAGCAGTTCTTC,CSASLASRYEQFF
-,TRBJ1-4,-,TRBV7-9,TGTGCCAGCAGACCGGGGGGGGACCACCGTGCAACTAATGAAAAACTGTTTTTT,CASRPGGDHRATNEKLFF
-,TRBJ1-6,-,TRBV5-1,TGCGCCAGCAGTTCTGGACAGCTTAATTCACCCCTCCACTTT,CASSSGQLNSPLHF
-,TRBJ2-5,-,TRBV29-1,TGCAGCGCCAAACATGCCGGACAGCCATGGGAGACCCAGTACTTC,CSAKHAGQPWETQYF
-,TRBJ2-7,-,TRBV2,TGTGCCAGCGCACAAAAGGGGGATGTGGGCGAGCAGTACTTC,CASAQKGDVGEQYF
TRBD1,TRBJ1-6,-,TRBV2,TGTGCCAGCAGTTGGGGACTAACTCGAACAGGGGGCGTTGGTTCACCCCTCCACTTT,CASSWGLTRTGGVGSPLHF
-,TRBJ2-7,-,TRBV7-8,TGTGCCAGCAGCTTAGAGCTAGGCGGGTACGAGCAGTACTTC,CASSLELGGYEQYF
-,TRBJ2-7,-,TRBV2,TGTGCCAGCGGCCGGGACAAAACCTACGAGCAGTACTTC,CASGRDKTYEQYF
-,TRBJ1-1,-,TRBV5-1,TGCGCCAGCAGCTTGGCCAATAGCGGGGGCAACACTGAAGCTTTCTTT,CASSLANSGGNTEAFF
-,TRBJ2-2,-,TRBV18,TGTGCCAGCTCACCAAACGGTCTAGCCGGGGAGCTGTTTTTT,CASSPNGLAGELFF
TRBD1,TRBJ1-2,-,TRBV18,TGTGCCAGCTCACTATATCTTGGGACAGACTCAGCTAACTATGGCTACACCTTC,CASSLYLGTDSANYGYTF
TRBD1,TRBJ1-5,-,TRBV4-2,TGTGCCAGCAGTCGGGACAGGGGGGATCAGCCCCAGCATTTT,CASSRDRGDQPQHF
TRBD2,TRBJ2-5,many,TRBV28,TGTGCCAGCAGTTCACCGGGACTATTTGCGGAGACCCAGTACTTC,CASSSPGLFAETQYF
TRBD1,TRBJ2-5,-,TRBV28,TGTGCCAGCAGTTCGCGGGACAGGGGGCAAGAGACCCAGTACTTC,CASSSRDRGQETQYF